The clone carrying this TCR beta chain was seen a handful of times. Its matching antigen is unknown. The data originate from a study of cytomegalovirus exposure and HLA in healthy donors. The study, taken as a whole, reports: Links to common viral pathogens appeared, in a later analysis, for several of the most significant clusters. Most TCR sequences proved rare, with some public TCRs found in many donors. Within a later analysis, the majority of CMV-associated TCR beta chains appeared HLA-restricted. What was likely a sequencing artifact was a cluster of highly shared sequence variants.

PCR employed 60 Vbeta and 13 Jbeta primers. Libraries were prepared by immunoSEQ multiplex PCR; TCRdb keeps only in-frame clonotypes and omits some of them. The sample lists under 150,000 clones; about three quarters were seen once. Germline V lookup: CDR1 MNHNY, CDR2 SVGAGI (reference sequence). The CDR3 covers 13 residues. V was pared by 2 bases and J by 1 base, with 5 bases between. Input material: PBMCs. This chain connects TRBV6-6 to TRBJ1-1; no clear D. The source of this sequence is a human donor in good health. The chain's CDR3 is CASSYRQNTEAFF. CDR3 DNA: TGTGCCAGCAGTTACAGACAGAACACTGAAGCTTTCTTT.